This T cell receptor beta chain stems from a study of blood T cells in healthy people across ages. For the second PCR, which ran for 7 to 11 cycles, a sample-barcoded 5' primer and a J-beta primer mix were used. TCRdb ran MiXCR on the 5' RACE reads and lists one entry per CDR3 protein. Among over 600,000 distinct CDR3 sequences, about 21% were seen once, and the ten largest hold more than 3%. The draw of peripheral blood yielded about 9.4 milliliters from each donor. Looked up from germline, CDR1 is MNHNY and CDR2 is SVGAGI (reference sequence). Deletions cut 2 bases from V and 5 bases from J, with 6 bases between. The CDR3 extends over 12 amino acids. General study results and limits: What prevented conclusive comparison of naive and antigen-experienced cells was that PBMCs were unsorted. Nothing was known about donor CMV status, and this possibly confounded expanded clonotype changes.

This clonotype was counted many times. What it recognizes is unknown. This receptor was identified in a man in his sixties or seventies in good health. Sample: blood. J is TRBJ2-5 and V is TRBV6-6; D is unclear. CDR3 loop: CASSYNGETQYF. The CDR3, as DNA: TGTGCCAGCAGTTACAACGGGGAGACCCAGTACTTC.